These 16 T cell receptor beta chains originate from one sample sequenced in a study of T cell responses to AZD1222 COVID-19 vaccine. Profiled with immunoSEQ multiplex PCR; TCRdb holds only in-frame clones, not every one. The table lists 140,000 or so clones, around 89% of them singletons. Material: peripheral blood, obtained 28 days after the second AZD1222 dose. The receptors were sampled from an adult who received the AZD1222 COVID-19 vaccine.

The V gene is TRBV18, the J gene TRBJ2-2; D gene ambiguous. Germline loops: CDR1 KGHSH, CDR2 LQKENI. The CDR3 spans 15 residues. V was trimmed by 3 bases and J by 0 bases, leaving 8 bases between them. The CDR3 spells CASSPVDANTGELFF. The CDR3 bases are TGTGCCAGCTCACCGGTGGACGCGAACACCGGGGAGCTGTTTTTT.

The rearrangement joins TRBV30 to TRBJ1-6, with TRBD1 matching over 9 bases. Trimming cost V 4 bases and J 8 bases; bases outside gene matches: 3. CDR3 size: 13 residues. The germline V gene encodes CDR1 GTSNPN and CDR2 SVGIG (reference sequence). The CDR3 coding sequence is TGTGCCTGGACTGACAGGGGGGATTCACCCCTCCACTTT. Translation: CAWTDRGDSPLHF.

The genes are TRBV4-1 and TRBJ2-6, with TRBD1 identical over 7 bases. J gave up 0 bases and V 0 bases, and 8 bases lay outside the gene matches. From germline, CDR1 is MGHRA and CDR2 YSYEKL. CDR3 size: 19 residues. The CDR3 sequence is CASSQESGTVFSGANVLTF. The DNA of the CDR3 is TGCGCCAGCAGCCAAGAATCCGGGACAGTTTTCTCTGGGGCCAACGTCCTGACTTTC.

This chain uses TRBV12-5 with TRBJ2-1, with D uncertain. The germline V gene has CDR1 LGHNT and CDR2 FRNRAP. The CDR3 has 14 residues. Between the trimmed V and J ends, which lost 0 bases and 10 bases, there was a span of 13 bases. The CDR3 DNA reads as TGTGCTAGTGGTTTGGTAGGGTGGGGAAACGAGCAGTTCTTC. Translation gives CASGLVGWGNEQFF. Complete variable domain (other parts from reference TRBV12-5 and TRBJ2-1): DARVTQTPRHKVTEMGQEVTMRCQPILGHNTVFWYRQTMMQGLELLAYFRNRAPLDDSGMPKDRFSAEMPDATLATLKIQPSEPRDSAVYFCASGLVGWGNEQFFGPGTRLTVL.

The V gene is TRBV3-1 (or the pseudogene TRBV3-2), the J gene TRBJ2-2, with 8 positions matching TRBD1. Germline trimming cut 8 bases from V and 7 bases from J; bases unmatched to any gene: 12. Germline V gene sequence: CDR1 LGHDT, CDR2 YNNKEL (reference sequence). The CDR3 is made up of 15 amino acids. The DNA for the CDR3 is TGTGCCAGCCGACCGGTCCAGGGGGCGGACGGGGAGCTGTTTTTT. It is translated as CASRPVQGADGELFF.

The CDR3 DNA reads as TGTGCCAGCAGCGGGGCAAGAGAGAAGGGGCAAACTGAAGCTTTCTTT. It translates to CASSGAREKGQTEAFF. V and J are TRBV9 and TRBJ1-1; maybe TRBD1 (5 bases). The CDR3 extends over 16 amino acids. The V and J ends lost 3 bases and 5 bases respectively, with 20 bases between them. Germline CDR1 reads SGDLS; CDR2 reads YYNGEE.

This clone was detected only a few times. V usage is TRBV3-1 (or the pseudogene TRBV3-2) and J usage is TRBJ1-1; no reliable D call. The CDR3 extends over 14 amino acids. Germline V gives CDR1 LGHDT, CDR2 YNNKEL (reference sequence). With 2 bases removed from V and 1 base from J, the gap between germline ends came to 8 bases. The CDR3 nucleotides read TGTGCCAGCAGCCAAACGGCGGGGAACACTGAAGCTTTCTTT. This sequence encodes CASSQTAGNTEAFF.

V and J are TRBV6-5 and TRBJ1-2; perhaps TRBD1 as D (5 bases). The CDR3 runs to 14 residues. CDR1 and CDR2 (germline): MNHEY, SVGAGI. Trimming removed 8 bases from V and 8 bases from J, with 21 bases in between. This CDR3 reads CASVRGEGAQGYTF. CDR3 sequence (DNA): TGTGCCAGCGTGAGGGGAGAAGGGGCGCAAGGCTACACCTTC.

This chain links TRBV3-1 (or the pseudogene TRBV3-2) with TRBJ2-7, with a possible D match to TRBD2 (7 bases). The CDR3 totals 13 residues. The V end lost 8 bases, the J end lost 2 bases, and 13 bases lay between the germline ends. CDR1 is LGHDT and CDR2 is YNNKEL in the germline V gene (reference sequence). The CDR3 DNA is TGTGCCAGCCAGGCGGGGGCCGCCTACGAGCAGTACTTC. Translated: CASQAGAAYEQYF.

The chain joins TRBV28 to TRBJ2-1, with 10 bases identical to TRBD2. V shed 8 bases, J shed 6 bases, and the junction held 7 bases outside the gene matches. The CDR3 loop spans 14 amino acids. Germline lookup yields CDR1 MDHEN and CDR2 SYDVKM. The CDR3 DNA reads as TGTGCCAGCCTGATTAGCGGGAGGTCCAATGAGCAGTTCTTC. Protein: CASLISGRSNEQFF.

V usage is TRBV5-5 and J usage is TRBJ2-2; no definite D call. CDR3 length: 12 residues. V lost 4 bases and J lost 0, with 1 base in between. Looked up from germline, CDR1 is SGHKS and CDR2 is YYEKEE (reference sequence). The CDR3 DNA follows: TGTGCCAGCAGCCCGAACACCGGGGAGCTGTTTTTT. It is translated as CASSPNTGELFF.

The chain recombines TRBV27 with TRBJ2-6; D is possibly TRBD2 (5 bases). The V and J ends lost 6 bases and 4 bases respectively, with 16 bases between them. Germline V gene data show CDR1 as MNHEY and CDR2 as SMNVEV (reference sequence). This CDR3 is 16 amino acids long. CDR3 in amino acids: CASSPLWGAGANVLTF. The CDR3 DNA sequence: TGTGCCAGCAGCCCATTGTGGGGAGCCGGGGCCAACGTCCTGACTTTC.

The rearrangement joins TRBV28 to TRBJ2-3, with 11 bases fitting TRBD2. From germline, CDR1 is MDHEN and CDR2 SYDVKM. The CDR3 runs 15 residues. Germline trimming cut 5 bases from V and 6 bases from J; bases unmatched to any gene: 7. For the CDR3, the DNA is TGTGCCAGCAGTCTTAGCGGGAGGGCCGAGGATACGCAGTATTTT. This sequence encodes CASSLSGRAEDTQYF.

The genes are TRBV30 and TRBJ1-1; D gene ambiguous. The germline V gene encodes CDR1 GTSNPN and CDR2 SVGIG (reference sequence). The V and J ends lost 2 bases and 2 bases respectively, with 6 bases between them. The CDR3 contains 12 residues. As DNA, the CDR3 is TGTGCCTGGAGTCCCCTAAACACTGAAGCTTTCTTT. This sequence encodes CAWSPLNTEAFF. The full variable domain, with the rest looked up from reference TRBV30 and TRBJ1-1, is SQTIHQWPATLVQPVGSPLSLECTVEGTSNPNLYWYRQAAGRGLQLLFYSVGIGQISSEVPQNLSASRPQDRQFILSSKKLLLSDSGFYLCAWSPLNTEAFFGQGTRLTVV.

The CDR3 sequence is CASSLGGTLYGYTF. The CDR3 bases are TGTGCCAGCAGTTTAGGGGGGACGTTATATGGCTACACCTTC. The chain recombines TRBV28 with TRBJ1-2, with TRBD1 as a possible D gene (5 bases). Germline V gives CDR1 MDHEN, CDR2 SYDVKM. There are 14 residues in the CDR3. Deletions cut 2 bases from V and 5 bases from J, with 12 bases between.

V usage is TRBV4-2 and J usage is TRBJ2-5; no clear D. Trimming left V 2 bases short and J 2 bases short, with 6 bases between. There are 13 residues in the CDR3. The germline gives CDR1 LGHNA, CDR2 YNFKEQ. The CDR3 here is CASSQSQQETQYF. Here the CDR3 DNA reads TGTGCCAGCAGCCAATCACAACAAGAGACCCAGTACTTC.